These 23 T cell receptor beta chains originate from one sample sequenced in a study of early T cells in non-severe SARS-CoV-2 infection. Each CDR3 protein is one row after TCRdb ran MiXCR on the 5' RACE reads. This table holds about 70,000 distinct CDR3 sequences, 9% to 10% found once. The sequenced sample was whole blood, obtained at baseline. These receptors were taken from an adult who was a healthcare worker with PCR-confirmed SARS-CoV-2 infection or an uninfected control (not recorded which).

The sample holds many counts of this clonotype. V usage is TRBV19 and J usage is TRBJ2-2, with 8 bases lining up with TRBD2. The CDR3 extends over 16 amino acids. Germline CDR1 reads LNHDA; CDR2 reads SQIVND (reference sequence). Unmatched junction bases numbered 11, after V lost 9 bases and J lost 2 bases. CDR3 protein: CASNSPGLENTGELFF. The CDR3 region has the DNA TGTGCCAGCAACTCCCCGGGACTAGAAAACACCGGGGAGCTGTTTTTT.

This clonotype appeared a few times. The chain joins TRBV30 to TRBJ1-1; D is unresolved. The V gene lost 3 bases and the J gene lost 4 bases, with 15 bases spanning the gap. Per the germline V gene, CDR1 is GTSNPN and CDR2 is SVGIG (reference sequence). The CDR3 is 14 residues long. The CDR3 reads CAWRVVGSSTEAFF. As DNA, the CDR3 is TGTGCCTGGAGGGTTGTGGGGTCGAGCACTGAAGCTTTCTTT. The complete variable domain, with remaining parts taken from reference TRBV30 and TRBJ1-1, reads SQTIHQWPATLVQPVGSPLSLECTVEGTSNPNLYWYRQAAGRGLQLLFYSVGIGQISSEVPQNLSASRPQDRQFILSSKKLLLSDSGFYLCAWRVVGSSTEAFFGQGTRLTVV.

In its sample, this clonotype was seen many times. The V gene is TRBV28, the J gene TRBJ2-6, with D tentatively TRBD2 (6 bases). The CDR3 has 18 residues. From germline, CDR1 is MDHEN and CDR2 SYDVKM. V was shortened by 2 bases and J by 0 bases, with 14 bases between the two germline ends. Here the CDR3 reads CASSLTFGGSSGANVLTF. Written as DNA, the CDR3 is TGTGCCAGCAGTTTAACGTTCGGAGGGTCCTCTGGGGCCAACGTCCTGACTTTC.

The gene calls are TRBV6-2 or TRBV6-3 and TRBJ2-4, with 7 bases that match TRBD2. Germline assignment: CDR1 MNHEY and CDR2 SVGEGT. The V and J ends lost 5 bases and 7 bases, in that order; junction bases with no gene match: 11. CDR3 length: 15 amino acids. The CDR3 spells CASSPGGPPQNIQYF. The CDR3 bases are TGTGCCAGCAGTCCGGGAGGTCCCCCGCAGAACATTCAGTACTTC.

In its sample, this clonotype was seen many times. The J gene is TRBJ2-7, the V gene TRBV15; tentative D call: TRBD1 (6 bases). Germline CDR1 is LNHNV and CDR2 is YYDKDF (reference sequence). CDR3 size: 14 residues. V was shortened by 8 bases and J by 9 bases, with 23 bases between the two germline ends. CDR3 in DNA: TGTGCCACCGACATGGGACATCAATCGACGGGGCAGTACTTC. Amino acid sequence: CATDMGHQSTGQYF. The full variable domain, with the rest looked up from reference TRBV15 and TRBJ2-7, is DAMVIQNPRYQVTQFGKPVTLSCSQTLNHNVMYWYQQKSSQAPKLLFHYYDKDFNNEADTPDNFQSRRPNTSFCFLDIRSPGLGDTAMYLCATDMGHQSTGQYFGPGTRLTVT.

This clonotype showed up many times. The gene calls are TRBV14 and TRBJ2-3; D gene uncertain. Germline CDR1 SGHDN, CDR2 FVKESK. The CDR3 is 13 amino acids. The V end lost 4 bases, the J end lost 3 bases, and 8 bases lay between the germline ends. The DNA of the CDR3 is TGTGCCAGCAGCCGGGATTTGACAGATACGCAGTATTTT. It yields the protein CASSRDLTDTQYF.

This clonotype has a count of ten or more. The chain joins TRBV18 to TRBJ2-1; 15 nucleotides align to TRBD2. CDR1 and CDR2 (germline): KGHSH, LQKENI. The V gene end was trimmed by 3 bases and the J gene end by 9 bases; junction bases not matched to a gene: 15. The CDR3 extends over 19 amino acids. CDR3 region: CASSPYPGLAGGSGGEQFF. The CDR3 DNA is TGTGCCAGCTCACCTTATCCGGGACTAGCGGGAGGATCCGGGGGTGAGCAGTTCTTC.

This clonotype occurred many times. The rearrangement joins TRBV4-3 to TRBJ2-1; D is perhaps TRBD2 (6 bases). Germline loops: CDR1 LGHNA, CDR2 YSLEER. The CDR3 spans 16 residues. V was pared by 0 bases and J by 4 bases, with 13 bases between. CDR3 coding DNA: TGCGCCAGCAGCCAAGATTTGGTAGCGGAGTACAATGAGCAGTTCTTC. Translating gives CASSQDLVAEYNEQFF.

The chain is built from TRBV20-1 and TRBJ1-2; 8 positions agree with TRBD1. Germline V gene data show CDR1 as DFQATT and CDR2 as SNEGSKA (reference sequence). The V gene end was trimmed by 2 bases and the J gene end by 1 base; junction bases not matched to a gene: 3. The CDR3 runs to 14 residues. The CDR3 here is CSARPGGLNYGYTF. DNA for the CDR3: TGCAGTGCTAGACCAGGGGGCCTTAACTATGGCTACACCTTC.

The genes are TRBV29-1 and TRBJ2-3; possibly TRBD1 for D (6 bases). This CDR3 has 13 amino acids. CDR1 SQVTM and CDR2 ANQGSEA come from the germline V gene. V was shortened by 4 bases and J by 6 bases, with 14 bases between the two germline ends. CDR3 residues: CSVGAGVGDTQYF. Written as DNA, the CDR3 is TGCAGCGTTGGGGCAGGGGTCGGGGATACGCAGTATTTT.

There are many counts of this clonotype. The rearrangement uses TRBV5-6 and TRBJ1-1, with 9 bases lining up with TRBD1. This CDR3 contains 15 residues. V dropped 6 bases and J dropped 1; count of bases not matched to a gene: 7. The germline CDR1 and CDR2 sequences are SGHDT and YYEEEE. The CDR3 DNA is TGTGCCAGCATGCAAACAGGGGGCCGGAACACTGAAGCTTTCTTT. As protein: CASMQTGGRNTEAFF.

This clonotype was found many times. This rearrangement joins TRBV4-2 to TRBJ1-2; D is unclear. V was shortened by 0 bases and J by 8 bases, with 10 bases between the two germline ends. Germline V lookup: CDR1 LGHNA, CDR2 YNFKEQ. The CDR3 contains 13 residues. The CDR3 region has the DNA TGTGCCAGCAGCCAAGATGATGAAGGGGGCTACACCTTC. It codes for CASSQDDEGGYTF.

This clonotype was seen ten or more times. This chain links TRBV20-1 with TRBJ1-2; no firm D call. The CDR3 extends over 13 amino acids. The germline CDR1 and CDR2 sequences are DFQATT and SNEGSKA (reference sequence). Trimming pared 1 base from V and 8 bases from J, leaving 14 bases between. The CDR3 DNA is TGCAGTGCTAGAGGCGGCAGCTCAGGAGGCTACACCTTC. It is translated as CSARGGSSGGYTF.

This clonotype was found a few times. The V and J genes are TRBV3-1 and TRBJ2-2; perhaps TRBD1 as D (5 bases). This CDR3 comprises 16 residues. Germline assignment: CDR1 LGHDT and CDR2 YNNKEL (reference sequence). V dropped 0 bases and J dropped 7 bases, with 15 bases sitting between them. CDR3 protein: CASSQEFTEGDGELFF. CDR3 DNA: TGTGCCAGCAGCCAAGAGTTTACAGAAGGGGACGGGGAGCTGTTTTTT.

V is TRBV7-2 and J is TRBJ1-1, with a possible D match to TRBD1 (5 bases). The CDR3 totals 14 residues. Between the trimmed V and J ends, which lost 6 bases and 1 base, there was a span of 12 bases. Germline V gene sequence: CDR1 SGHTA, CDR2 FQGNSA. For the CDR3, the DNA is TGTGCCAGCAGGTCGGGGGAGAGGAACACTGAAGCTTTCTTT. Its translation: CASRSGERNTEAFF.

This clonotype was observed at least ten times. This sequence joins TRBV29-1 and TRBJ1-1, with D perhaps matching TRBD1 (5 bases). Trimming removed 4 bases at V and 3 bases at J, with 9 bases between. The CDR3 consists of 12 residues. Germline CDR1 reads SQVTM; CDR2 reads ANQGSEA. The CDR3 reads CSVGQSDTEAFF. The CDR3, as DNA: TGCAGCGTTGGACAGTCAGACACTGAAGCTTTCTTT. The variable domain in full, completed from reference TRBV29-1 and TRBJ1-1, reads SAVISQKPSRDICQRGTSLTIQCQVDSQVTMMFWYRQQPGQSLTLIATANQGSEATYESGFVIDKFPISRPNLTFSTLTVSNMSPEDSSIYLCSVGQSDTEAFFGQGTRLTVV.

This clonotype has a handful of counts. V is TRBV29-1 and J is TRBJ2-7; 9 positions match TRBD1. CDR1 is SQVTM, CDR2 ANQGSEA, per germline. CDR3 length: 11 residues. V was pared by 7 bases and J by 2 bases, with 0 bases of the junction left unmatched. The CDR3 here is CSGQGAYEQYF. The CDR3 DNA reads as TGCAGCGGACAGGGGGCCTACGAGCAGTACTTC.

The table lists this clonotype with a few counts. V usage is TRBV4-1 and J usage is TRBJ2-2; D is ambiguous. Germline V gene lookup returns CDR1 MGHRA and CDR2 YSYEKL. The CDR3 totals 17 residues. The V end was cut by 2 bases, the J end by 5 bases, with 18 bases between. DNA of the CDR3: TGCGCCAGCAGCCAACGGGTGTCTGGCGTTCAGACCGGGGAGCTGTTTTTT. This gives the protein CASSQRVSGVQTGELFF.

This clonotype has just a few counts. V usage is TRBV7-2 and J usage is TRBJ2-6; D might be TRBD1 (6 bases). The V gene lost 4 bases and the J gene lost 1 base, with 11 bases spanning the gap. Germline V lookup: CDR1 SGHTA, CDR2 FQGNSA. The CDR3 has 16 residues. The CDR3 bases are TGTGCCAGCAGCTCCCACAGGGTATCTGGGGCCAACGTCCTGACTTTC. The encoded protein is CASSSHRVSGANVLTF.

The V gene is TRBV29-1, the J gene TRBJ1-3; unclear D gene. Germline CDR1 and CDR2: SQVTM and ANQGSEA. V lost 3 bases, J lost 2 bases, and 8 bases lay in between. The CDR3 totals 13 residues. The CDR3 DNA reads as TGCAGCGTTGAGAAACGCGCTGGAAACACCATATATTTT. Its translation is CSVEKRAGNTIYF.

This clonotype has a handful of counts. The J gene is TRBJ2-5, the V gene TRBV7-9; either TRBD1 or TRBD2 may fit D (5 bases each). This CDR3 region has 15 residues. With 5 bases removed from V and 4 bases from J, the gap between germline ends came to 17 bases. CDR1 and CDR2 (germline): SEHNR, FQNEAQ (reference sequence). The CDR3 region is CASSGTGRGAETQYF. CDR3 coding DNA: TGTGCCAGCAGCGGAACCGGTCGGGGCGCAGAGACCCAGTACTTC.

This clonotype was seen at least ten times. V and J are TRBV11-3 and TRBJ1-4; D is unresolved. This CDR3 is built from 13 residues. V lost 4 bases and J lost 3, with 6 bases in between. Germline-derived CDR1 and CDR2 are SGHNT and YENEEA. CDR3 sequence reads: CASSSGPNEKLFF. The CDR3 nucleotides read TGTGCCAGCAGCTCGGGCCCTAATGAAAAACTGTTTTTT.

The chain couples TRBV19 to TRBJ2-7; the D gene is possibly TRBD1 (5 bases). CDR3 length: 12 residues. The germline CDR1 and CDR2 sequences are LNHDA and SQIVND (reference sequence). The V end was cut by 6 bases, the J end by 5 bases, with 11 bases between. The chain's CDR3 is CASSAGIHEQYF. The CDR3 nucleotides read TGTGCCAGTAGCGCAGGGATTCACGAGCAGTACTTC.